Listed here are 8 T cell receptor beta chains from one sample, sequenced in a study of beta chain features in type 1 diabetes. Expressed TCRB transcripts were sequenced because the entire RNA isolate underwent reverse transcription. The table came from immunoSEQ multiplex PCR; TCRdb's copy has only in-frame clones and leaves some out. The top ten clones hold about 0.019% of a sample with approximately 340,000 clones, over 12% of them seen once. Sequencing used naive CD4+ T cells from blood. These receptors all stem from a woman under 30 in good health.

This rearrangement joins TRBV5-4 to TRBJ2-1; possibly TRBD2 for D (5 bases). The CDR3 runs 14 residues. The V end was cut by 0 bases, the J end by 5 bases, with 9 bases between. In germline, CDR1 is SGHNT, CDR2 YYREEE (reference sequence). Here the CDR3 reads CASSLAGLHNEQFF. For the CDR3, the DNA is TGTGCCAGCAGCTTGGCAGGACTGCACAATGAGCAGTTCTTC.

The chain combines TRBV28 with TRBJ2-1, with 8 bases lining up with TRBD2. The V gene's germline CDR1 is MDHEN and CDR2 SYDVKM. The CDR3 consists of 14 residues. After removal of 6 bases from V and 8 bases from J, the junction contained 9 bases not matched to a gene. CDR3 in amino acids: CASRLSGSLDEQFF. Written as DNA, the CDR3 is TGTGCCAGCAGGTTGAGCGGGAGCCTGGATGAGCAGTTCTTC. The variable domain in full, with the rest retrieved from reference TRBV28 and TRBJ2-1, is DVKVTQSSRYLVKRTGEKVFLECVQDMDHENMFWYRQDPGLGLRLIYFSYDVKMKEKGDIPEGYSVSREKKERFSLILESASTNQTSMYLCASRLSGSLDEQFFGPGTRLTVL.

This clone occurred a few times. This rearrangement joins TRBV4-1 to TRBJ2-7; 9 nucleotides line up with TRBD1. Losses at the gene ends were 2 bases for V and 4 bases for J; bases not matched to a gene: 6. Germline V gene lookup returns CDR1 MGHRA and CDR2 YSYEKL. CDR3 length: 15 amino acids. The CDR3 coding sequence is TGCGCCAGCAGCCAATACAGGGGGCGCATATACGAGCAGTACTTC. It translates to CASSQYRGRIYEQYF.

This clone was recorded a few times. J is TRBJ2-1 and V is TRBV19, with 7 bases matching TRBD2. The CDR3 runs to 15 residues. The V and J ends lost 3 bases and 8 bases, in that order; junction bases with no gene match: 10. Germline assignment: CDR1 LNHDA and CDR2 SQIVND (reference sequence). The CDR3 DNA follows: TGTGCCAGTAGTATGCGCGGGAGTTGGTCGGATGAGCAGTTCTTC. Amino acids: CASSMRGSWSDEQFF.

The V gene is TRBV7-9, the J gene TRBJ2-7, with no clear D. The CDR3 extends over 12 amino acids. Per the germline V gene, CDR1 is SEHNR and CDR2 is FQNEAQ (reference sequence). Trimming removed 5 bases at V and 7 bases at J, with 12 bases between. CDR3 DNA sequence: TGTGCCAGCAGCCAATCCCGAGTGGAGCAGTACTTC. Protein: CASSQSRVEQYF.

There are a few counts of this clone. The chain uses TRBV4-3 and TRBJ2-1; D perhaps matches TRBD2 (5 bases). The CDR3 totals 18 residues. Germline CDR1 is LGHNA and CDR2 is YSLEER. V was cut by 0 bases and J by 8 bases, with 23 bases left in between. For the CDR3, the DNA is TGCGCCAGCAGCCAAGAGAGTTCAAGTACGCGAGGGTGGGATGAGCAGTTCTTC. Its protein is CASSQESSSTRGWDEQFF.

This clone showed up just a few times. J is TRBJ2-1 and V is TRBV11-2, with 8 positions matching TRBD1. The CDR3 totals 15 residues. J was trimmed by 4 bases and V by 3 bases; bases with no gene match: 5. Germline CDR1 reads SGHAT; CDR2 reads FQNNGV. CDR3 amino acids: CASSLGTGYYNEQFF. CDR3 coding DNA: TGTGCCAGCAGCTTGGGGACAGGATATTACAATGAGCAGTTCTTC.

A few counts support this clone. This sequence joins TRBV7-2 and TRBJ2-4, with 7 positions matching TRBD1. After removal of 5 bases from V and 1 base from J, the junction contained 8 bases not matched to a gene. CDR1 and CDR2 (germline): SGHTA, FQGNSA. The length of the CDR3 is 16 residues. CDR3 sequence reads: CASSAQGPIAKNIQYF. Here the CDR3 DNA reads TGTGCCAGCAGCGCACAGGGGCCCATTGCCAAAAACATTCAGTACTTC.